The TCR beta chain described here comes from a study of blood T cells in healthy people across ages. A second roughly 6 to 12 cycle PCR used barcoded and J-beta primers. Each CDR3 protein gets one entry after TCRdb re-called the 5' RACE reads with MiXCR. The sample includes 650,000 to 1,000,000 distinct CDR3 sequences, about 42% seen only once; the top ten take 18%. Study-level points and caveats: Strong correlation existed between TCR beta diversity and naive T cell percentage. What prevented conclusive comparison of naive and antigen-experienced cells was that PBMCs were unsorted.

This clonotype appeared a few times. Its cognate antigen is unknown. The receptor's source is an elderly man in good health. Sequencing input: blood.

CDR3 nucleotides: TGTGCCAGCAGCTTGGGGGCCCCCAGGGGAAACATTCAGTACTTC. It yields the protein CASSLGAPRGNIQYF. The V gene is TRBV5-4, the J gene TRBJ2-4; a possible D gene is TRBD1 (6 bases). This CDR3 has 15 amino acids. With 0 bases removed from V and 6 bases from J, the gap between germline ends came to 13 bases. The germline gives CDR1 SGHNT, CDR2 YYREEE (reference sequence).